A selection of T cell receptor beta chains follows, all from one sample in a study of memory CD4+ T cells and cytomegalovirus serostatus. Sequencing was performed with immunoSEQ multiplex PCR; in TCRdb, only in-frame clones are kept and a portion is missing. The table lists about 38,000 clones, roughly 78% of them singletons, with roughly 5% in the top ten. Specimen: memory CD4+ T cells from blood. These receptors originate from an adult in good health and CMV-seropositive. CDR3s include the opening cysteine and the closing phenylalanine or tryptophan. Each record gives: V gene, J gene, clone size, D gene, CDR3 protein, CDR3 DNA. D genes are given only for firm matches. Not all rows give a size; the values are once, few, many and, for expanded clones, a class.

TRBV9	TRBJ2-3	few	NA	CASSVAGGGTTDTQYF	TGTGCCAGCAGCGTAGCTGGAGGCGGAACGACAGATACGCAGTATTTT
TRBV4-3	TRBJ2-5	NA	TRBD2	CASSQDLGGGAPQETQYF	TGCGCCAGCAGCCAAGATCTGGGCGGGGGGGCCCCACAAGAGACCCAGTACTTC
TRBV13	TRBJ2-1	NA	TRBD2	CASRSSSGSTGNEQFF	TGTGCCAGCAGGAGTTCTAGCGGGAGTACAGGTAATGAGCAGTTCTTC
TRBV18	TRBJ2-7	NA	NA	CASSPTRGAYEQYF	TGTGCCAGCTCACCGACCCGGGGGGCTTACGAGCAGTACTTC
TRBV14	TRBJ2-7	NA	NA	CASSHSHPVDEQYF	TGTGCCAGCAGCCATTCACATCCAGTGGACGAGCAGTACTTC
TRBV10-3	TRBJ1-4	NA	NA	CAISESGGDEKLFF	TGTGCCATCAGTGAGTCGGGGGGAGATGAAAAACTGTTTTTT
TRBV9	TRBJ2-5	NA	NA	CASSVEGLGETQYF	TGTGCCAGCAGCGTAGAAGGGCTAGGAGAGACCCAGTACTTC
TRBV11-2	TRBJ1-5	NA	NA	CASSLDSDQPQHF	TGTGCCAGCAGCTTAGATTCCGATCAGCCCCAGCATTTT
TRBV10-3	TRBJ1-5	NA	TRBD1	CAIAQGINQPQHF	TGTGCCATAGCACAGGGGATCAATCAGCCCCAGCATTTT
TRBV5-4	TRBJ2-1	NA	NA	CASSRGGLDGEQFF	TGTGCCAGCAGCCGGGGTGGGCTAGACGGTGAGCAGTTCTTC
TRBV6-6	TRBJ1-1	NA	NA	CASSAARNTEAFF	TGTGCCAGCAGTGCGGCCAGGAACACTGAAGCTTTCTTT
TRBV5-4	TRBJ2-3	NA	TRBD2	CASSTGLAGGTDTQYF	TGTGCCAGCAGCACGGGACTAGCGGGAGGAACAGATACGCAGTATTTT
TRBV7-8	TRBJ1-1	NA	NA	CASRLAREDTEAFF	TGTGCCAGCAGGCTAGCCAGGGAGGACACTGAAGCTTTCTTT
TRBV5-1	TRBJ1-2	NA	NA	CASSKMTGGHGYTF	TGCGCCAGCAGCAAAATGACAGGCGGTCATGGCTACACCTTC
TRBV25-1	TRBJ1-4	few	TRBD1	CASRGPPDRRNEKLFF	TGTGCCAGCAGAGGACCCCCGGACAGGAGAAATGAAAAACTGTTTTTT
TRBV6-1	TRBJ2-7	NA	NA	CASSEAQGPYEQYF	TGTGCCAGCAGTGAAGCGCAGGGCCCCTACGAGCAGTACTTC
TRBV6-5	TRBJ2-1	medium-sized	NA	CASRRGGEQFF	TGTGCCAGTAGGCGTGGGGGTGAGCAGTTCTTC
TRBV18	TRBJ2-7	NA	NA	CASSPLGGSGTYEQYF	TGTGCCAGCTCACCACTAGGGGGGTCCGGCACCTACGAGCAGTACTTC
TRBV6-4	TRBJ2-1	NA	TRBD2	CASSESGRSNEQFF	TGTGCCAGCAGTGAAAGCGGGAGGAGCAATGAGCAGTTCTTC
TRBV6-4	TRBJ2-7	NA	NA	CASSDPETSSAYEQYF	TGTGCCAGCAGTGACCCGGAAACCTCGTCGGCCTACGAGCAGTACTTC
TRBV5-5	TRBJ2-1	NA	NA	CASSRQIGNNEQFF	TGTGCCAGCAGCCGACAGATAGGGAACAATGAGCAGTTCTTC
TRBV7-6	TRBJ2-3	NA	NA	CASSLGGIGTDTQYF	TGTGCCAGCAGCTTAGGCGGGATAGGCACAGATACGCAGTATTTT
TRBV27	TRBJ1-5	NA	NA	CASRGGGQPQHF	TGTGCCAGCCGTGGAGGGGGTCAGCCCCAGCATTTT
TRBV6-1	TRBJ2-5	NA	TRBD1	CASSGWDSQETQYF	TGTGCCAGCAGTGGATGGGACAGCCAAGAGACCCAGTACTTC
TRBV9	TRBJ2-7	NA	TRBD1	CASSRTGTSYEQYF	TGTGCCAGCAGTCGGACAGGGACGAGCTACGAGCAGTACTTC
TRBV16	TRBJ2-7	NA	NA	CASRRIGGYDEQYF	TGTGCCAGCAGACGAATCGGGGGCTATGACGAGCAGTACTTC
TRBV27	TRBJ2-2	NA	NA	CASSLSLSLANTGELFF	TGTGCCAGCAGTTTATCCCTCAGCCTCGCGAACACCGGGGAGCTGTTTTTT
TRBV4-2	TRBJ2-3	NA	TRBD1	CASSQIASGQITDTQYF	TGTGCCAGCAGCCAGATCGCCTCGGGACAGATCACAGATACGCAGTATTTT
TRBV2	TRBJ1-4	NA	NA	CASSEKGFANEKLFF	TGTGCCAGCAGTGAAAAGGGTTTTGCTAATGAAAAACTGTTTTTT
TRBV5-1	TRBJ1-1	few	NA	CASRGFVGAEAFF	TGCGCCAGCAGAGGTTTCGTGGGGGCTGAAGCTTTCTTT